Shown below are 6 T cell receptor beta chains from a single sample sequenced in a study of blood T cells in healthy people across ages. A second PCR, run for about 6 to 11 cycles, used a sample-barcoded 5' primer plus a J-beta primer mix. Each CDR3 protein gets one entry after TCRdb re-called the 5' RACE reads with MiXCR. The repertoire includes about 1.4 million distinct CDR3 sequences, approximately 60% of them detected once, and about 6.7% sits in the top ten. Sequenced: blood. The receptors originated from a man aged 18-30 years in good health.

This clonotype was counted between two and nine times. The CDR3 reads CSVSRGTADTQYF. In DNA form, the CDR3 reads TGCAGCGTTTCACGCGGTACTGCGGATACGCAGTATTTT. The genes are TRBV29-1 and TRBJ2-3; D remains ambiguous. The germline V gene has CDR1 SQVTM and CDR2 ANQGSEA. The ends were cut back, 5 bases at V and 6 bases at J, with 15 bases in the middle. CDR3 length: 13 amino acids.

There are a few counts of this clonotype. This rearrangement joins TRBV29-1 to TRBJ2-1; the D gene could be TRBD1 or TRBD2 (5 bases each). CDR1 and CDR2 (germline): SQVTM, ANQGSEA. Between the trimmed V and J ends, which lost 7 bases and 7 bases, there was a span of 17 bases. This CDR3 spans 13 amino acids. The CDR3 DNA follows: TGCAGCGGATGGGGGAGACTTAAGAATGAGCAGTTCTTC. Protein sequence: CSGWGRLKNEQFF.

This clonotype was detected a few times. The chain is built from TRBV4-1 and TRBJ2-7; no reliable D call. V was pared by 1 base and J by 0 bases, with 7 bases between. CDR1 is MGHRA, CDR2 YSYEKL, per germline. The CDR3 is 14 amino acids. In DNA, the CDR3 is TGCGCCAGCAGCCAAGGTCTCAGCTCCTACGAGCAGTACTTC. Its translation: CASSQGLSSYEQYF.

V usage is TRBV6-1 and J usage is TRBJ1-2; D may be TRBD1 (6 bases). CDR1 MNHNS and CDR2 SASEGT come from the germline V gene. Trimming removed 7 bases from V and 6 bases from J, with 24 bases in between. The CDR3 loop spans 16 amino acids. CDR3 loop: CASILTTGLVDDGYTF. In nucleotides, the CDR3 is TGTGCCAGCATCCTAACAACAGGGTTGGTGGACGATGGCTACACCTTC.

V gene TRBV9 combines with J gene TRBJ1-1; no definite D call. The CDR3 has 14 residues. Germline loops: CDR1 SGDLS, CDR2 YYNGEE. Trimming cost V 0 bases and J 1 base, with 7 bases left between them. The CDR3 reads CASSVDSGNTEAFF. CDR3 coding DNA: TGTGCCAGCAGCGTAGATTCGGGGAACACTGAAGCTTTCTTT. Supplemented by reference TRBV9 and TRBJ1-1, the full variable domain reads DSGVTQTPKHLITATGQRVTLRCSPRSGDLSVYWYQQSLDQGLQFLIQYYNGEERAKGNILERFSAQQFPDLHSELNLSSLELGDSALYFCASSVDSGNTEAFFGQGTRLTVV.

This clonotype was found once. The V gene is TRBV2, the J gene TRBJ2-4, with 9 bases that match TRBD1. Germline V gene data show CDR1 as SNHLY and CDR2 as FYNNEI. CDR3 size: 16 residues. The V and J ends lost 5 bases and 2 bases, in that order; junction bases with no gene match: 7. CDR3 in DNA: TGTGCCAGCAGTAAACAGGGGGCGGAGACCAAAAACATTCAGTACTTC. Amino acids: CASSKQGAETKNIQYF.